This T cell receptor beta chain was recorded in a study of regulatory T cells in long-lasting Graves disease. Study-wide results and caveats: Whereas approximately 950 public clonotypes were shared by new patients, persistent patients shared more, at 2,500 to 3,500.

Sample time point: newly diagnosed GD, antithyroid drugs for less than 3 months. Construction of the TCR library relied on RNA isolated from PBMCs. In building TCR beta libraries, iRepertoire HTBI primers were used together with Arm-PCR of CDR3 regions. MiXCR, run by TCRdb on the multiplex PCR reads, gives a single entry per CDR3 protein. The table shows 560,000 or so distinct CDR3 sequences, with approximately 16% occurring only once. In this sample, this clonotype turned up a few times. Its antigen is unknown. These sequences were also reported in another study, on T cells in Graves' hyperthyroidism and ophthalmopathy.

The sequence was collected from a man between 18 and 35 years old with Graves disease. Specimen: peripheral blood mononuclear cells (PBMCs), collected at new diagnosis, from a patient treated with antithyroid drugs.

The CDR3 protein is CATSDPGDGENQPQHF. CDR3 DNA: TGTGCCACCAGTGATCCGGGGGATGGGGAAAATCAGCCCCAGCATTTT. The rearrangement uses TRBV24-1 and TRBJ1-5; possible D gene TRBD1, 5 bases. The V gene lost 3 bases and the J gene lost 4 bases, with 15 bases spanning the gap. Per the germline V gene, CDR1 is KGHDR and CDR2 is SFDVKD. This CDR3 has 16 amino acids.